This T cell receptor beta chain was found in a study of early T cells in non-severe SARS-CoV-2 infection. TCRdb passed the 5' RACE reads through MiXCR, listing each CDR3 protein once. The sample shows under 60,000 distinct CDR3 sequences, roughly 8.8% of them seen only once. Per germline, CDR1 LGHDT and CDR2 YNNKEL (reference sequence). The V gene lost 4 bases and the J gene lost 4 bases, with 17 bases spanning the gap. This CDR3 contains 16 residues. The sample holds a few counts of this clonotype. The clonotype comes from an adult who was a healthcare worker with PCR-confirmed SARS-CoV-2 infection or an uninfected control (not recorded which). The rearrangement uses TRBV3-1 and TRBJ1-3; D not certain. Material for sequencing was whole blood. The CDR3 sequence: CASSLNAWASGNTIYF. The DNA for the CDR3 is TGTGCCAGCAGCCTTAATGCTTGGGCCTCCGGAAACACCATATATTTT.